One sample yielded the 25 T cell receptor beta chains listed below, sequenced in a study of Ad26.COV2.S vaccination and SARS-CoV-2 variants. TCRdb's table, derived via immunoSEQ multiplex PCR, lists solely in-frame clones and lacks some. The repertoire has under 300,000 clones, roughly 87% of them found once; the top ten carry less than 3%. Treatment denoted: roughly 19 received Ad26.COV2.S at low or high dose, single or two shots; about 5 received placebo; per-sample allocation not given. Vaccine and placebo recipients were sampled on day 63 after the first injection. This specimen was peripheral blood, taken in a trial of Ad26.COV2.S vaccine versus placebo. These receptors were obtained from a person between 18 and 65 years old who received the Ad26.COV2.S COVID-19 vaccine or a placebo.

The chain carries TRBV7-2 and TRBJ2-3; TRBD2 matches at 10 bases. Germline loops: CDR1 SGHTA, CDR2 FQGNSA. The length of the CDR3 is 18 residues. V was clipped by 0 bases and J by 3 bases; unmatched bases: 9. CDR3 DNA: TGTGCCAGCAGCTTAGCGCGTGGAGCGGGAGGGTCGACAGATACGCAGTATTTT. Protein: CASSLARGAGGSTDTQYF.

CDR3 bases: TGTGCCAGTAGTATAGGCCCGGGTCAGCCCCAGCATTTT. Translation: CASSIGPGQPQHF. The chain combines TRBV19 with TRBJ1-5; D not resolved. V was clipped by 1 base and J by 6 bases, with 7 bases between them. CDR3 length equals 13 residues. Looked up from germline, CDR1 is LNHDA and CDR2 is SQIVND (reference sequence). The full variable domain, in which reference TRBV19 and TRBJ1-5 provide the parts outside the CDR3, is DGGITQSPKYLFRKEGQNVTLSCEQNLNHDAMYWYRQDPGQGLRLIYYSQIVNDFQKGDIAEGYSVSREKKESFPLTVTSAQKNPTAFYLCASSIGPGQPQHFGDGTRLSIL.

The gene calls are TRBV6-1 and TRBJ1-6, with D hard to call. This CDR3 has 15 amino acids. Germline assignment: CDR1 MNHNS and CDR2 SASEGT. The V end lost 2 bases, the J end lost 8 bases, and 13 bases lay between the germline ends. CDR3 sequence: CASSEYPGGDSPLHF. The CDR3 coding sequence is TGTGCCAGCAGTGAATACCCAGGCGGGGATTCACCCCTCCACTTT.

The chain joins TRBV6-6 to TRBJ1-2, with D perhaps TRBD1 (5 bases). V lost 6 bases and J 6 bases, leaving 17 bases between the germline ends. CDR3 length equals 14 residues. Germline-derived CDR1 and CDR2 are MNHNY and SVGAGI (reference sequence). DNA for the CDR3: TGTGCCAGCAGCCCCAGAGGGTCGGGGGATGGCTACACCTTC. It yields the protein CASSPRGSGDGYTF.

The chain couples TRBV5-6 to TRBJ2-1, with 11 bases fitting TRBD2. Per germline, CDR1 SGHDT and CDR2 YYEEEE. Germline trimming cut 4 bases from V and 14 bases from J; bases unmatched to any gene: 2. The CDR3 is made up of 11 amino acids. CDR3 in DNA: TGTGCCAGCAGCGGTAGCGGGAGGGAGTTCTTC. It encodes CASSGSGREFF. Filled out from reference TRBV5-6 and TRBJ2-1, the complete variable domain reads DAGVTQSPTHLIKTRGQQVTLRCSPKSGHDTVSWYQQALGQGPQFIFQYYEEEERQRGNFPDRFSGHQFPNYSSELNVNALLLGDSALYLCASSGSGREFFGPGTRLTVL.

This clone was detected once. The chain has TRBV30 and TRBJ2-1, with D hard to call. Germline V gives CDR1 GTSNPN, CDR2 SVGIG (reference sequence). The CDR3 totals 12 residues. The V gene lost 0 bases and the J gene lost 3 bases, with 3 bases spanning the gap. In DNA, the CDR3 is TGTGCCTGGAGTGTACACTACAATGAGCAGTTCTTC. Protein sequence: CAWSVHYNEQFF.

The chain carries TRBV7-2 and TRBJ2-5; 7 bases match TRBD1. Germline values: CDR1 SGHTA, CDR2 FQGNSA. CDR3 length equals 15 residues. V shed 7 bases, J shed 5 bases, and the junction held 13 bases outside the gene matches. CDR3 sequence: CASTTPQGSTETQYF. CDR3 coding DNA: TGTGCCAGCACCACCCCACAGGGGTCGACGGAGACCCAGTACTTC.

The rearrangement uses TRBV19 and TRBJ1-5, with D possibly TRBD1 on 5 matching bases. This CDR3 spans 13 amino acids. CDR1 is LNHDA, CDR2 SQIVND, per germline (reference sequence). The V and J ends lost 6 bases and 7 bases respectively, with 13 bases between them. The CDR3 sequence: CASRFREGQPQHF. The DNA for the CDR3 is TGTGCCAGTAGATTTCGGGAGGGGCAGCCCCAGCATTTT.

This chain joins TRBV24-1 and TRBJ1-2; the match to TRBD1 covers 7 bases. The V segment lost 4 bases and the J segment 6 bases; nucleotides outside the gene matches: 4. The CDR3 runs to 13 residues. Germline V gives CDR1 KGHDR, CDR2 SFDVKD. In DNA form, the CDR3 reads TGTGCCACCAGTGACTGGACAGGAAATGGCTACACCTTC. It encodes CATSDWTGNGYTF.

The chain links TRBV4-3 to TRBJ1-3, with D perhaps TRBD1 (5 bases). The CDR3 spans 17 residues. Trimming removed 1 base from V and 0 bases from J, with 13 bases in between. Germline CDR1 is LGHNA and CDR2 is YSLEER. CDR3 region: CASSQALTDPSGNTIYF. Here the CDR3 DNA reads TGCGCCAGCAGCCAAGCGCTGACAGATCCCTCTGGAAACACCATATATTTT.

The chain recombines TRBV19 with TRBJ2-7, with TRBD1 identical over 7 bases. This CDR3 contains 15 residues. The germline V gene has CDR1 LNHDA and CDR2 SQIVND (reference sequence). V trimming: 8 bases; J trimming: 1 base; junction bases outside the gene matches: 11. This chain's CDR3 is CASSNTGARSYEQYF. The CDR3 DNA follows: TGTGCCAGTTCAAATACAGGGGCCCGTTCCTACGAGCAGTACTTC.

This clone has only a few counts. The gene calls are TRBV7-9 and TRBJ2-5, with D possibly being TRBD1 or TRBD2 (5 bases each). The V and J ends lost 3 bases and 0 bases respectively, with 11 bases between them. Germline V CDR1 and CDR2: SEHNR, FQNEAQ (reference sequence). The length of the CDR3 is 15 residues. The CDR3 reads CASSFLGVNQETQYF. The CDR3 nucleotides read TGTGCCAGCAGCTTTCTGGGGGTCAACCAAGAGACCCAGTACTTC. Together with reference TRBV7-9 and TRBJ2-5, the CDR3 gives the full variable domain: DTGVSQNPRHKITKRGQNVTFRCDPISEHNRLYWYRQTLGQGPEFLTYFQNEAQLEKSRLLSDRFSAERPKGSFSTLEIQRTEQGDSAMYLCASSFLGVNQETQYFGPGTRLLVL.

This chain uses TRBV20-1 with TRBJ1-2; D gene ambiguous. In germline, CDR1 is DFQATT, CDR2 SNEGSKA (reference sequence). V lost 0 bases, J lost 6 bases, and 2 bases lay in between. CDR3 length: 10 residues. CDR3: CSAREDGYTF. In DNA, the CDR3 is TGCAGTGCTAGAGAGGATGGCTACACCTTC.

This chain connects TRBV10-3 to TRBJ1-2; TRBD1 matches 7 bases. The germline CDR1 and CDR2 sequences are ENHRY and SYGVKD. The CDR3 length is 16 residues. The V gene end was trimmed by 10 bases and the J gene end by 6 bases; junction bases not matched to a gene: 20. The CDR3 coding sequence is TGTGCCACCCGAGGAACAGAGACAGGGATTGGGGATGGCTACACCTTC. Translating it yields CATRGTETGIGDGYTF.

This clone was picked up one time. This chain joins TRBV4-2 and TRBJ2-2; 7 bases align to TRBD1. The CDR3 covers 16 residues. Germline V CDR1 and CDR2: LGHNA, YNFKEQ. Trimming at V came to 4 bases and at J to 0 bases, leaving 5 bases not matched to a gene. CDR3 sequence: CASSPTGTANTGELFF. In DNA, the CDR3 is TGTGCCAGCAGCCCTACAGGGACAGCGAACACCGGGGAGCTGTTTTTT.

The chain uses TRBV7-2 and TRBJ2-5; D could derive from TRBD1 or TRBD2 (5 bases each). The germline V and J ends were trimmed by 4 bases and 5 bases, with 17 bases remaining between them. The CDR3 has 15 residues. CDR1 and CDR2 (germline): SGHTA, FQGNSA. CDR3 protein: CASSSGTVASETQYF. In DNA, the CDR3 is TGTGCCAGCAGCTCCGGGACCGTGGCGTCGGAGACCCAGTACTTC. Combining the CDR3 with reference TRBV7-2 and TRBJ2-5 gives the whole variable domain GAGVSQSPSNKVTEKGKDVELRCDPISGHTALYWYRQSLGQGLEFLIYFQGNSAPDKSGLPSDRFSAERTGGSVSTLTIQRTQQEDSAVYLCASSSGTVASETQYFGPGTRLLVL.

The genes are TRBV6-5 and TRBJ1-2; maybe TRBD1 (5 bases). The CDR3 runs 14 residues. Germline CDR1 MNHEY, CDR2 SVGAGI. V lost 10 bases and J 4 bases, leaving 19 bases between the germline ends. DNA for the CDR3: TGTGCCATCAGACGGGACGGACTTTTCTATGGCTACACCTTC. As protein: CAIRRDGLFYGYTF.

The V and J genes are TRBV5-1 and TRBJ2-2; no clear D. Germline V CDR1 and CDR2: SGHRS, YFSETQ. V was trimmed by 3 bases and J by 6 bases, leaving 18 bases between them. CDR3 size: 16 residues. The CDR3 region is CASSYNAGVPAGELFF. For the CDR3, the DNA is TGCGCCAGCAGCTACAATGCAGGAGTTCCCGCCGGGGAGCTGTTTTTT.

The chain joins TRBV11-2 to TRBJ2-1, with 7 positions matching TRBD2. The J segment lost 1 base and the V segment lost 7 bases, leaving 13 bases of the junction unmatched. Germline V gene sequence: CDR1 SGHAT, CDR2 FQNNGV. There are 17 residues in the CDR3. The CDR3 coding sequence is TGTGCCAGCACCGATGCCGGGCTAGCGGAATCCTACAATGAGCAGTTCTTC. Residues: CASTDAGLAESYNEQFF.

The rearrangement links TRBV19 to TRBJ2-5; 10 bases match TRBD2. Germline CDR1 and CDR2: LNHDA and SQIVND (reference sequence). J lost 5 bases, V lost 5 bases, and 8 bases had no gene match. The CDR3 totals 15 residues. CDR3 in amino acids: CASSPSSGSWETQYF. The CDR3 bases are TGTGCCAGTAGTCCATCTAGCGGGAGTTGGGAGACCCAGTACTTC.

This chain uses TRBV7-2 with TRBJ2-6, with D uncertain. The CDR3 is 15 amino acids. V was pared by 1 base and J by 0 bases, with 4 bases between. Germline V gives CDR1 SGHTA, CDR2 FQGNSA. The CDR3 protein is CASSLEISGANVLTF. CDR3 nucleotides: TGTGCCAGCAGCTTAGAAATCTCTGGGGCCAACGTCCTGACTTTC. Full variable domain (outside the CDR3, taken from reference TRBV7-2 and TRBJ2-6): GAGVSQSPSNKVTEKGKDVELRCDPISGHTALYWYRQSLGQGLEFLIYFQGNSAPDKSGLPSDRFSAERTGGSVSTLTIQRTQQEDSAVYLCASSLEISGANVLTFGAGSRLTVL.

The J gene is TRBJ2-1, the V gene TRBV11-2; either TRBD1 or TRBD2 may fit D (7 bases each). Germline CDR1 is SGHAT and CDR2 is FQNNGV. This CDR3 region has 18 residues. V was trimmed by 5 bases and J by 4 bases, leaving 24 bases between them. CDR3 in DNA: TGTGCCAGCAGCCCAGGACAGGTGGGGGGGAGGGTTTACAATGAGCAGTTCTTC. Its translation is CASSPGQVGGRVYNEQFF. Looking up the rest from reference TRBV11-2 and TRBJ2-1 gives the full variable domain: EAGVAQSPRYKIIEKRQSVAFWCNPISGHATLYWYQQILGQGPKLLIQFQNNGVVDDSQLPKDRFSAERLKGVDSTLKIQPAKLEDSAVYLCASSPGQVGGRVYNEQFFGPGTRLTVL.

This clone was observed a few times. The rearrangement links TRBV7-2 to TRBJ1-5, with 7 bases matching TRBD1. Trimming cost V 4 bases and J 7 bases; bases outside gene matches: 7. This CDR3 is 14 amino acids long. In germline, CDR1 is SGHTA, CDR2 FQGNSA. The CDR3 here is CASSSDRVGQPQHF. The CDR3 DNA is TGTGCCAGCAGCTCCGACAGGGTCGGGCAGCCCCAGCATTTT.

The rearrangement uses TRBV5-1 and TRBJ2-2; D is perhaps TRBD2 (5 bases). There are 16 residues in the CDR3. Germline V CDR1 and CDR2: SGHRS, YFSETQ. V dropped 4 bases and J dropped 6 bases, with 19 bases sitting between them. The DNA for the CDR3 is TGCGCCAGCAGCCTACACGGCAATACTAGGGCCGGGGAGCTGTTTTTT. Translation: CASSLHGNTRAGELFF.

This clone has a handful of counts. This chain connects TRBV18 to TRBJ2-5; D is ambiguous. V lost 0 bases, J lost 3 bases, and 17 bases lay in between. CDR1 and CDR2 from the germline V gene are KGHSH and LQKENI. The CDR3 extends over 17 amino acids. CDR3 protein: CASSPPPHGLQEETQYF. The CDR3 DNA sequence: TGTGCCAGCTCACCACCGCCCCATGGGCTGCAAGAAGAGACCCAGTACTTC.